This TCR beta chain was captured in a study of T cells in Graves' hyperthyroidism and ophthalmopathy. From germline, CDR1 is LNHNV and CDR2 YYDKDF (reference sequence). CDR3 length: 17 amino acids. V was clipped by 3 bases and J by 7 bases, with 24 bases between them. TCR beta CDR3 regions were amplified from RNA. Initially, a first-round RT-PCR of the TCR CDR3 employed the HTBI primer set. In TCRdb, the multiplex PCR reads were re-called with MiXCR into one record per CDR3 protein. The profile shows about 560,000 distinct CDR3 sequences, under 60% of them singletons. Findings and caveats of the study: By a 13 V-J model, ophthalmopathy was set apart from stable hyperthyroidism. Expanded thyroid clonotypes (above 0.001) were mostly also found in blood.

Concerning this clonotype: What it binds is unknown.

The study defined stable Graves' hyperthyroidism as no ophthalmopathy progression within 18 months. Recently diagnosed hyperthyroidism of less than 2 months' duration affected patients aged 18 to 65. Specimen: peripheral blood or thyroid tissue (not recorded which). This clonotype originated in a woman aged 18-29 years with Graves' hyperthyroidism. The V and J genes are TRBV15 and TRBJ2-5; perhaps TRBD2 as D (6 bases). DNA of the CDR3: TGTGCCACCAGCAGCCCAGATGGCGCTAGCGAGGCTGGGACCCAGTACTTC. It specifies CATSSPDGASEAGTQYF.